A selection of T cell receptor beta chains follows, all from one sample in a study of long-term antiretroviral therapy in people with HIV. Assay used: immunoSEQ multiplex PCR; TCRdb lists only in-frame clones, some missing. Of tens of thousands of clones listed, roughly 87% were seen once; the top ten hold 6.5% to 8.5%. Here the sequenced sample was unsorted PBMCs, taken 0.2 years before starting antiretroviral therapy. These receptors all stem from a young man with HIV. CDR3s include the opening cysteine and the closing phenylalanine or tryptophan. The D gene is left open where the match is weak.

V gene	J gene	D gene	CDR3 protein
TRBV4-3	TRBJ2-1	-	CASSQFGVGEQFF
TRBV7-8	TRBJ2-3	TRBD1	CASSSRQRDRVYSSTDTQYF
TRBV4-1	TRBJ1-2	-	CASSQVSRGYYGYTF
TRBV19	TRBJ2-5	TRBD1	CASSIPGQRETQYF
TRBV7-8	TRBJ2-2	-	CASSLIRTGELFF
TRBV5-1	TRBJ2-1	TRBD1	CASGMTGLGEQFF
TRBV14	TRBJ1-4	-	CASSQARGRFEKLFF
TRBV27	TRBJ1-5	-	CASSLVQPQHF
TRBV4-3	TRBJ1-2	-	CASSQDLGGRDGYTF
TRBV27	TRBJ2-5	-	CASSSASFRAQYF
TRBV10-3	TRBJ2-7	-	CAISPQVGGYEQYF
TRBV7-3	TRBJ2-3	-	CASSLQGGTTDTQYF
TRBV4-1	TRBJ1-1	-	CASSPQRRTEAFF
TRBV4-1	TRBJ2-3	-	CASSQDPGLGTDTQYF
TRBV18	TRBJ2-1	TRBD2	CASSPPLAGGIVNEQFF
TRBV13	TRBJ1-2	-	CASSPGRGYGYTF